Detailed here is one T cell receptor beta chain. This record comes from a study of blood T cell repertoires in COVID-19. Across the study: T cells, B-cell-depleted T cells, or PBMCs supplied cDNA or gDNA.

Germline loops: CDR1 SGHAT, CDR2 FQNNGV. The CDR3 runs 14 residues. The germline V and J ends were trimmed by 2 bases and 4 bases, with 11 bases remaining between them. The protocol was immunoSEQ multiplex PCR, while the TCRdb copy is restricted to in-frame clones and leaves out a portion. This sample has about 80,000 clones, with approximately 88% found just once. The chain is built from TRBV11-2 and TRBJ2-5, with D possibly being TRBD1 (6 bases). Input material: peripheral blood. The clonotype was recovered from a young man with acute or convalescent COVID-19. The CDR3 reads CASSLQDSLETQYF. In DNA, the CDR3 is TGTGCCAGCAGCTTACAGGACAGCCTAGAGACCCAGTACTTC.